The sequence of this T cell receptor beta chain was determined in a study of OX40 agonist ivuxolimab in advanced cancers. At the level of the study: Ivuxolimab, an antibody that agonizes OX40 (CD134), was administered to the patients. Patients in dose escalation had liver, melanoma, kidney or head and neck cancers. Points from the study as a whole: CD4+ and CD8+ T cells in blood underwent clonal expansion by week 6 at 0.1 to 3.0 mg/kg.

Germline V lookup: CDR1 MNHNY, CDR2 SVGAGI (reference sequence). The CDR3 runs 13 residues. The V and J ends lost 11 bases and 5 bases respectively, with 15 bases between them. Clones were read by immunoSEQ multiplex PCR, and TCRdb kept only the in-frame ones, dropping some. This table holds tens of thousands of clones, around 80% found once. A word on this clone: Its antigen is as yet unknown.

The chain carries TRBV6-6 and TRBJ2-2; no clear D. The material was CD4+ or CD8+ T cells sorted from blood, obtained in a trial of the OX40 agonist ivuxolimab. The source is an adult with an advanced solid tumor such as melanoma, head and neck, liver or kidney cancer. CDR3 sequence reads: CAFGSLGTGELFF. The CDR3 DNA reads as TGTGCCTTCGGGTCTCTGGGGACCGGGGAGCTGTTTTTT.